This T cell receptor beta chain was sequenced for a study of beta chain features in type 1 diabetes. cDNA synthesis used the whole RNA isolate, giving expressed TCRB sequences. The method was immunoSEQ multiplex PCR; TCRdb's version includes in-frame clones alone and lacks a portion of them. The sample lists around 250,000 clones; around 21% were seen once. About this clone itself: What it binds is not known.

Study-wide points: Shortening that was moderate but significant affected the TCRB CDR3s of Type 1 diabetes patients in all four CD4+ subsets. Patients and controls would be equally affected if PCR favored shorter templates. Highly expressing activated T cells could be over-counted with a cDNA template.

This CDR3 spans 15 amino acids. Germline V CDR1 and CDR2: MGHRA, YSYEKL. The V and J ends lost 7 bases and 2 bases, in that order; junction bases with no gene match: 8. Researchers reported sorting CD4+ naive, central memory, regulatory and stem cell-like memory cells via CD45RO/CCR7/CD25/CD127/CD95/CD27. The source material was naive CD4+ T cells from blood. The chain couples TRBV4-1 to TRBJ2-7; 10 positions agree with TRBD2. The receptor was isolated from a middle-aged woman with type 1 diabetes. The CDR3 is CASTPRTSGTYEQYF. The CDR3, as DNA: TGCGCCAGCACCCCTCGGACTAGCGGAACCTACGAGCAGTACTTC.